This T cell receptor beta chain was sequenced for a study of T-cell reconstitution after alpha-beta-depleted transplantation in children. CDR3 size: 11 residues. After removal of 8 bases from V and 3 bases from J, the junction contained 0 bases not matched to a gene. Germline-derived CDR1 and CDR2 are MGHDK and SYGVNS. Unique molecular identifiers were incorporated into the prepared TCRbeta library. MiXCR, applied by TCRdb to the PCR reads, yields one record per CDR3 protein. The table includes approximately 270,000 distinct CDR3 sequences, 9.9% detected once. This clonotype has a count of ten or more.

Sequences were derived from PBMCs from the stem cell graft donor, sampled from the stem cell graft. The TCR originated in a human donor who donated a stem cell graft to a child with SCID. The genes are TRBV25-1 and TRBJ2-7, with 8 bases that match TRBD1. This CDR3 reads CASGQGYEQYF. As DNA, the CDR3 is TGTGCCAGCGGACAGGGCTACGAGCAGTACTTC.